These T cell receptor beta chains were read from a single sample in a study of Graves' ophthalmopathy and Graves' hyperthyroidism. Each CDR3 protein is one row after TCRdb ran MiXCR on the multiplex PCR reads. Seen here are 350,000 to 450,000 distinct CDR3 sequences, under 25% observed once, and the top ten hold around 3%. The sequenced sample consisted of peripheral blood. The origin of the receptors is a young woman with stable Graves' hyperthyroidism. CDR3s include the opening cysteine and the closing phenylalanine or tryptophan. The order of the fields is J gene, V gene, clone size, D gene, CDR3 protein, CDR3 DNA. A D gene is named only where the DNA matches it firmly. Only some rows state a clone size, as once, few, many or a class for expanded clones.

>TRBJ2-5|TRBV7-9|many|.
CASSLTVVQETQYF
TGTGCCAGCAGCTTAACGGTCGTCCAAGAGACCCAGTACTTC
>TRBJ1-6|TRBV20-1|many|TRBD1
CSAKLSGTGNNSPLHF
TGCAGTGCGAAACTCTCCGGGACAGGAAATAATTCACCCCTCCACTTT
>TRBJ2-7|TRBV11-1|many|.
CASSPWDRQTRSYEQYF
TGTGCCAGCAGCCCATGGGATAGGCAGACACGCTCCTACGAGCAGTACTTC
>TRBJ2-5|TRBV4-1|many|.
CASSQGVLGLGQETQYF
TGCGCCAGCAGCCAAGGGGTCCTCGGGTTAGGTCAGGAGACCCAGTACTTC
>TRBJ1-1|TRBV18|few|TRBD1
CASSPGGQGAVEAFF
TGTGCCAGCTCACCTGGGGGACAGGGGGCGGTTGAAGCTTTCTTT
>TRBJ1-1|TRBV12-3/TRBV12-4|many|.
CASSLGVWAFF
TGTGCCAGCAGTTTGGGGGTTTGGGCTTTCTTT
>TRBJ1-5|TRBV20-1|many|TRBD1
CSALNRGQWDQPQHF
TGCAGTGCTTTGAACAGGGGGCAGTGGGATCAGCCCCAGCATTTT
>TRBJ1-1|TRBV12-3/TRBV12-4|many|TRBD1
CASSQLGGEDTEAFF
TGTGCCAGCAGCCAATTAGGGGGCGAGGACACTGAAGCTTTCTTT
>TRBJ1-1|TRBV28|few|.
CASTKKPDLNTEAFF
TGTGCCAGCACCAAAAAGCCAGATCTGAACACTGAAGCTTTCTTT
>TRBJ1-5|TRBV12-3/TRBV12-4|many|.
CASSLKRGGNQPQHF
TGTGCCAGCAGTTTAAAGCGGGGGGGCAATCAGCCCCAGCATTTT
>TRBJ1-6|TRBV11-2|.|TRBD1
CASSLDGGTGYNSPLHF
TGTGCCAGCAGCTTAGATGGTGGGACAGGATATAATTCACCCCTCCACTTT
>TRBJ1-6|TRBV2|many|.
CASREDSSSYNSPLHF
TGTGCCAGCAGGGAGGACAGTAGCTCCTATAATTCACCCCTCCACTTT
>TRBJ2-7|TRBV5-1|many|.
CASQAAGFAYEQYF
TGCGCCAGCCAGGCCGCGGGATTCGCGTACGAGCAGTACTTC
>TRBJ2-5|TRBV14|few|.
CASSQAYGKETQYF
TGTGCCAGCAGCCAAGCGTACGGGAAAGAGACCCAGTACTTC
>TRBJ1-1|TRBV12-3/TRBV12-4|many|.
CASSADVPDEAFF
TGTGCCAGCAGTGCCGACGTACCCGATGAAGCTTTCTTT
>TRBJ2-7|TRBV7-2|.|.
CASSQQTISYEQYF
TGTGCCAGCAGCCAACAGACAATTTCCTACGAGCAGTACTTC
>TRBJ1-2|TRBV20-1|.|TRBD1
CSAGQGTYGYTF
TGCAGTGCCGGACAGGGAACTTATGGCTACACCTTC
>TRBJ2-5|TRBV24-1|many|TRBD2
CATSGGATTSGYQETQYF
TGTGCCACCAGTGGAGGGGCAACAACTAGCGGGTACCAAGAGACCCAGTACTTC
>TRBJ2-7|TRBV6-1|.|TRBD1
CASRGGQGVYEQYF
TGTGCCAGCAGAGGAGGACAGGGGGTCTACGAGCAGTACTTC
>TRBJ2-6|TRBV6-5|many|.
CASVSGGTGLAEGGANVLTF
TGTGCCAGCGTATCCGGCGGGACCGGTCTGGCAGAAGGCGGGGCCAACGTCCTGACTTTC
>TRBJ2-2|TRBV11-1|.|.
CASSLVPPGHLNTGELFF
TGTGCCAGCAGCTTAGTTCCCCCCGGACATTTGAACACCGGGGAGCTGTTTTTT
>TRBJ2-7|TRBV30|many|.
CAGGRRASSYEQYF
TGTGCCGGAGGGCGGCGGGCGAGCTCCTACGAGCAGTACTTC
>TRBJ2-4|TRBV27|many|.
CASSSPLALAKNIQYF
TGTGCCAGCAGTTCCCCCTTGGCGTTAGCCAAAAACATTCAGTACTTC
>TRBJ1-1|TRBV12-3/TRBV12-4|many|TRBD1
CASSSVTGDTEAFF
TGTGCCAGCAGCTCGGTGACAGGGGACACTGAAGCTTTCTTT
>TRBJ2-7|TRBV6-5|many|.
CASSYTPGPRPSEQYF
TGTGCCAGCAGTTACACCCCGGGACCCCGGCCCTCCGAGCAGTACTTC
>TRBJ2-7|TRBV20-1|many|TRBD2
CSASLRGGGLAPLSYEQYF
TGCAGTGCTTCACTTCGCGGGGGGGGACTAGCCCCCCTCTCCTACGAGCAGTACTTC
>TRBJ2-7|TRBV6-2/TRBV6-3|many|TRBD1
CASSLSKFRGYYEQYF
TGTGCCAGCAGCCTCTCAAAATTCAGGGGGTACTACGAGCAGTACTTC
>TRBJ1-1|TRBV28|many|.
CASSLPGTLNTEAFF
TGTGCCAGCAGTCTCCCCGGGACGCTAAACACTGAAGCTTTCTTT
>TRBJ2-5|TRBV7-6|.|.
CASSFSSTPPETQYF
TGTGCCAGCAGCTTTAGCTCCACCCCTCCAGAGACCCAGTACTTC
>TRBJ2-7|TRBV6-2/TRBV6-3|many|TRBD1
CASSPPGTGAYEQYF
TGTGCCAGCAGTCCACCCGGGACAGGGGCGTACGAGCAGTACTTC
>TRBJ2-4|TRBV20-1|few|.
CSVSTGRSNIKYF
TGCAGTGTATCAACAGGGAGGAGTAACATTAAGTACTTC
>TRBJ2-7|TRBV14|many|.
CASSRGSPEQYF
TGTGCCAGCAGTAGGGGTTCCCCCGAGCAGTACTTC
>TRBJ2-7|TRBV20-1|many|TRBD1
CSARGQGIYEQYF
TGCAGTGCTAGGGGACAGGGTATCTACGAGCAGTACTTC
>TRBJ1-2|TRBV6-5|few|.
CASSYVRGGGYTF
TGTGCCAGCAGTTATGTCAGGGGCGGTGGCTACACCTTC
>TRBJ2-2|TRBV28|.|TRBD2
CASGRGDTGELFF
TGTGCCAGCGGGCGGGGGGACACCGGGGAGCTGTTTTTT
>TRBJ1-5|TRBV20-1|many|.
CSARERRGLSNQPQHF
TGCAGTGCTAGGGAACGCCGTGGCCTTAGCAATCAGCCCCAGCATTTT
>TRBJ2-3|TRBV2|many|.
CASSVRRQSTDTQYF
TGTGCCAGCAGCGTACGTCGGCAAAGCACAGATACGCAGTATTTT
>TRBJ1-1|TRBV30|many|.
CAWSVGLRGIYTEAFF
TGTGCCTGGAGTGTAGGCTTACGCGGGATATACACTGAAGCTTTCTTT
>TRBJ2-7|TRBV10-2|.|TRBD1
CASSETGTGGYEQYF
TGCGCCAGCAGTGAGACCGGGACAGGGGGCTACGAGCAGTACTTC
>TRBJ1-1|TRBV6-1|.|.
CASSAWTEGVAFF
TGTGCCAGCAGTGCCTGGACCGAGGGGGTGGCTTTCTTT
>TRBJ1-5|TRBV29-1|many|TRBD1
CSVVTGGNQPQHF
TGCAGCGTCGTAACAGGGGGCAATCAGCCCCAGCATTTT
>TRBJ1-1|TRBV14|many|TRBD1
CASSQDFGRQGLRNTEAFF
TGTGCCAGCAGCCAAGATTTTGGGCGACAGGGGCTTCGGAACACTGAAGCTTTCTTT
>TRBJ1-1|TRBV20-1|many|.
CSARGAHTEAFF
TGCAGTGCTAGGGGGGCCCACACTGAAGCTTTCTTT
>TRBJ1-1|TRBV10-3|many|.
CAISVVPRSVTETFF
TGTGCCATCAGTGTGGTCCCTCGGTCGGTCACTGAAACTTTCTTT
>TRBJ2-5|TRBV12-3/TRBV12-4|many|.
CASSLVRRETQYF
TGTGCCAGCAGTTTAGTTCGGAGAGAGACCCAGTACTTC
>TRBJ1-1|TRBV4-3|many|.
CASSHTGMNTEAFF
TGCGCCAGCAGCCATACAGGGATGAACACTGAAGCTTTCTTT
>TRBJ1-1|TRBV6-2/TRBV6-3|many|.
CASSPLRRNTEAFF
TGTGCCAGCAGCCCACTGCGGAGGAACACTGAAGCTTTCTTT
>TRBJ2-7|TRBV6-1|few|TRBD1
CASSRQGLTYEQYF
TGTGCCAGCAGTCGACAGGGGCTGACCTACGAGCAGTACTTC
>TRBJ1-5|TRBV12-3/TRBV12-4|many|.
CASSFGLGNQPQHF
TGTGCCAGCAGTTTCGGACTAGGCAATCAGCCCCAGCATTTT
>TRBJ2-2|TRBV29-1|few|.
CSVAKQENTGELFF
TGCAGCGTCGCCAAACAGGAGAACACCGGGGAGCTGTTTTTT
>TRBJ2-5|TRBV3-1|many|TRBD2
CASSQHSGQQETQYF
TGTGCCAGCAGCCAACATAGCGGGCAACAAGAGACCCAGTACTTC